These T cell receptor beta chains were read from a single sample in a study of T cell responses to AZD1222 COVID-19 vaccine. Clones were read by immunoSEQ multiplex PCR, and TCRdb kept only the in-frame ones, dropping some. This table holds 100,000 to 140,000 clones, over 80% found once. The specimen was peripheral blood, collected 28 days after the second AZD1222 dose. The receptors stem from an adult who received the AZD1222 COVID-19 vaccine. CDR3s include the opening cysteine and the closing phenylalanine or tryptophan. The D gene is left open where the match is weak. The size field is filled for only some rows; it gives once, few, many or a size class.

abundance	v_gene	j_gene	len	d_gene	CDR3aa	CDR3nt
once	TRBV9	TRBJ2-3	13	.	CASSDLREDTQYF	TGTGCCAGCAGCGACCTGCGGGAAGATACGCAGTATTTT
.	TRBV7-8	TRBJ2-1	15	.	CASTSAPGFYNEQFF	TGTGCCAGCACCTCTGCCCCCGGTTTCTACAATGAGCAGTTCTTC
.	TRBV28	TRBJ2-4	14	.	CASSLSGEVDIQYF	TGTGCCAGCAGTTTATCAGGAGAGGTAGACATTCAGTACTTC
.	TRBV4-1	TRBJ1-4	14	.	CASSPFPTNEKLFF	TGCGCCAGCAGCCCTTTTCCAACTAATGAAAAACTGTTTTTT
once	TRBV19	TRBJ1-1	11	.	CASKSETEAFF	TGTGCCAGTAAGTCAGAGACTGAAGCTTTCTTT
.	TRBV28	TRBJ2-7	13	.	CASSPRTGREQYF	TGTGCCAGCAGTCCTAGGACGGGACGTGAGCAGTACTTC
.	TRBV19	TRBJ1-1	13	.	CASRPVANTEAFF	TGTGCCAGTAGACCGGTTGCGAACACTGAAGCTTTCTTT
.	TRBV30	TRBJ1-4	14	.	CAWSRGPINEKLFF	TGTGCCTGGAGTCGGGGACCTATTAATGAAAAACTGTTTTTT
.	TRBV9	TRBJ2-3	14	TRBD2	CASSFGTSVDTQYF	TGTGCCAGCAGCTTCGGGACTAGCGTCGATACGCAGTATTTT
.	TRBV30	TRBJ1-1	13	TRBD1	CAWSVLRGQGAFF	TGTGCCTGGAGTGTACTCAGGGGGCAGGGGGCTTTCTTT
once	TRBV28	TRBJ1-4	13	TRBD1	CASSQGVVEKLFF	TGTGCCAGCAGCCAGGGGGTAGTCGAAAAACTGTTTTTT
once	TRBV5-4	TRBJ2-5	14	TRBD2	CASSPYGGAETQYF	TGTGCCAGCAGCCCCTACGGGGGGGCTGAGACCCAGTACTTC
.	TRBV5-1	TRBJ2-7	15	TRBD1	CASSFLTGASYEQYF	TGCGCCAGCAGCTTTCTGACAGGGGCCTCCTACGAGCAGTACTTC
.	TRBV28	TRBJ2-7	15	TRBD1	CASSLGGQGPHEQYF	TGTGCCAGCAGTTTAGGAGGACAGGGACCCCACGAGCAGTACTTC
.	TRBV4-2	TRBJ2-5	10	.	CASSGETQYF	TGTGCCAGCAGTGGAGAGACCCAGTACTTC
.	TRBV28	TRBJ2-7	14	.	CASRTTQNSYEQYF	TGTGCCAGCAGGACTACCCAAAACTCCTACGAGCAGTACTTC
.	TRBV18	TRBJ2-7	14	TRBD1	CASSPDRGTYEQYF	TGTGCCAGCTCACCAGACAGGGGGACATACGAGCAGTACTTC
.	TRBV3-1/TRBV3-2	TRBJ2-7	15	.	CASSSRVRSAGEQYF	TGTGCCAGCAGCAGCCGGGTACGGAGTGCGGGTGAGCAGTACTTC
.	TRBV10-3	TRBJ1-6	15	TRBD1	CATTGPGQGNSPLHF	TGTGCCACTACTGGGCCGGGACAGGGAAACTCACCCCTCCACTTT
.	TRBV5-4	TRBJ2-3	15	.	CASSLAGELGDTQYF	TGTGCCAGCAGCTTGGCCGGAGAACTAGGAGATACGCAGTATTTT
once	TRBV19	TRBJ2-1	15	.	CASSSERKGGYEQFF	TGTGCCAGTAGTTCAGAACGGAAGGGCGGGTATGAGCAGTTCTTC
.	TRBV4-2	TRBJ1-2	15	.	CASSQDLMGGYGYTF	TGTGCCAGCAGCCAAGATCTAATGGGAGGCTATGGCTACACCTTC
.	TRBV5-4	TRBJ2-4	15	TRBD2	CASSEGLAGVDIQYF	TGTGCCAGCAGCGAGGGACTAGCGGGAGTTGACATTCAGTACTTC
.	TRBV3-1/TRBV3-2	TRBJ1-5	21	.	CASSLLRPRAVPPYSNQPQHF	TGTGCCAGCAGTCTATTAAGGCCGAGGGCAGTTCCCCCTTATAGCAATCAGCCCCAGCATTTT
.	TRBV28	TRBJ2-5	16	TRBD2	CASSSHGTSGRETQYF	TGTGCCAGCAGTTCCCACGGGACTAGCGGGAGAGAGACCCAGTACTTC
.	TRBV15	TRBJ2-5	16	.	CATSWGRRAGGETQYF	TGTGCCACCAGCTGGGGTCGGCGCGCTGGGGGAGAGACCCAGTACTTC
.	TRBV9	TRBJ2-5	16	.	CASSVATDLAGETQYF	TGTGCCAGCAGCGTAGCTACGGATCTAGCTGGGGAGACCCAGTACTTC
.	TRBV7-2	TRBJ2-1	16	.	CASSSGRPQYHNEQFF	TGTGCCAGCAGCTCGGGACGGCCGCAGTACCACAATGAGCAGTTCTTC
.	TRBV19	TRBJ1-1	15	.	CASSDWTEENTEAFF	TGTGCCAGTAGTGACTGGACAGAAGAGAACACTGAAGCTTTCTTT
.	TRBV3-1/TRBV3-2	TRBJ2-2	13	.	CASSQVVAGELFF	TGTGCCAGCAGCCAAGTGGTCGCCGGGGAGCTGTTTTTT
.	TRBV5-6	TRBJ2-7	15	TRBD2	CASSPLTGRFYEQYF	TGTGCCAGCAGCCCACTTACCGGGAGGTTTTACGAGCAGTACTTC
.	TRBV3-1/TRBV3-2	TRBJ1-1	13	.	CASIGTPHTEAFF	TGTGCCAGCATCGGGACTCCCCACACTGAAGCTTTCTTT
few	TRBV27	TRBJ2-2	14	TRBD2	CASSSTSGGPTLFF	TGTGCCAGCAGTTCGACTAGCGGGGGCCCCACGCTGTTTTTT
.	TRBV5-4	TRBJ2-5	16	.	CASSLSGWGAGETQYF	TGTGCCAGCAGCTTGTCCGGGTGGGGGGCAGGAGAGACCCAGTACTTC
.	TRBV5-1	TRBJ1-3	14	.	CASSSTGIGNTIYF	TGCGCCAGCAGCTCCACAGGGATTGGAAACACCATATATTTT
.	TRBV4-1	TRBJ1-2	14	.	CASSQVAENYGYTF	TGCGCCAGCAGCCAAGTAGCGGAAAACTATGGCTACACCTTC
.	TRBV12-3/TRBV12-4	TRBJ1-5	13	TRBD1	CASSPTGDQPQHF	TGTGCCAGCAGTCCGACAGGGGATCAGCCCCAGCATTTT
once	TRBV19	TRBJ1-4	14	TRBD1	CASSSGTGNEKLFF	TGTGCCAGTAGTTCCGGGACAGGGAATGAAAAACTGTTTTTT
.	TRBV7-3	TRBJ1-2	14	.	CASSLQGSDYGYTF	TGTGCCAGCAGCTTACAGGGCAGTGACTATGGCTACACCTTC
.	TRBV5-1	TRBJ1-2	14	.	CASSTGTSYVGYTF	TGCGCCAGCAGCACCGGGACATCTTATGTCGGCTACACCTTC
.	TRBV19	TRBJ2-2	12	.	CASSTGAGELFF	TGTGCCAGTAGTACAGGTGCCGGGGAGCTGTTTTTT
.	TRBV29-1	TRBJ1-1	14	.	CSVEARTQRAEAFF	TGCAGCGTTGAGGCCCGGACACAAAGAGCAGAAGCTTTCTTT
.	TRBV5-1	TRBJ1-6	17	TRBD1	CASSSGGQGGGNSPLHF	TGCGCCAGCAGCTCCGGTGGGCAGGGGGGTGGTAATTCACCCCTCCACTTT
.	TRBV25-1	TRBJ1-2	14	.	CASRSQGVAYGYTF	TGTGCCAGCAGGTCACAGGGAGTTGCTTATGGCTACACCTTC
.	TRBV29-1	TRBJ2-1	14	.	CSVERGSSYNEQFF	TGCAGCGTTGAGCGGGGAAGCTCCTACAATGAGCAGTTCTTC
.	TRBV24-1	TRBJ2-7	16	.	CATSAPGDGGKYEQYF	TGTGCCACCAGTGCCCCCGGGGACGGGGGTAAGTACGAGCAGTACTTC
.	TRBV5-8	TRBJ1-2	12	.	CASSLAGRGYTF	TGTGCCAGCAGCTTGGCTGGCAGGGGATACACCTTC
.	TRBV3-1/TRBV3-2	TRBJ1-1	13	.	CASSSGGNTEAFF	TGTGCCAGCAGCTCGGGAGGGAACACTGAAGCTTTCTTT